These 29 T cell receptor beta chains were all obtained from the same sample, sequenced in a study of cytomegalovirus exposure and HLA in healthy donors. PCR primers comprised 60 Vbeta and 13 Jbeta primers. Assay: immunoSEQ multiplex PCR; the TCRdb copy retains only in-frame clones and omits some. This table holds roughly 54,000 clones, around 80% found once. The specimen sequenced was PBMCs. The receptors shown here come from a man aged 50-60 years in good health and CMV-seronegative.

This chain uses TRBV5-3 with TRBJ1-5; D might be TRBD1 (5 bases). TRBV5-3 is classed as an ORF, of uncertain function. Trimming left V 5 bases short and J 2 bases short, with 17 bases between. The CDR3 has 16 residues. The CDR3 sequence is CARRPENQTGNQPQHF. The CDR3 DNA follows: TGTGCCAGAAGGCCCGAAAACCAGACAGGCAATCAGCCCCAGCATTTT.

The chain is built from TRBV5-1 and TRBJ1-3; unclear D gene. CDR1 is SGHRS and CDR2 is YFSETQ in the germline V gene. The CDR3 is 15 residues long. Trimming left V 2 bases short and J 0 bases short, with 9 bases between. For the CDR3, the DNA is TGCGCCAGCAGCTTAGGAGAAGTCTCTGGAAACACCATATATTTT. Its translation: CASSLGEVSGNTIYF.

The genes are TRBV23-1 and TRBJ1-2; 7 bases are a match to TRBD1. TRBV23-1 carries the ORF label, with uncertain function. The CDR3 extends over 13 amino acids. V lost 3 bases to trimming and J lost 8 bases; unmatched junction nucleotides: 6. CDR3 DNA: TGCGCCAGCAGTCATATTGGAGGGGGCGGCTACACCTTC. Protein sequence: CASSHIGGGGYTF.

The chain is built from TRBV7-2 and TRBJ2-7; TRBD1 matches at 9 bases. J was trimmed by 12 bases and V by 5 bases; bases with no gene match: 5. The germline gives CDR1 SGHTA, CDR2 FQGNSA. The CDR3 runs to 11 residues. This chain's CDR3 is CASSARDRAYF. The CDR3 region has the DNA TGTGCCAGCAGCGCTCGGGACAGGGCGTACTTC. The full variable domain, its missing parts supplied by reference TRBV7-2 and TRBJ2-7, is GAGVSQSPSNKVTEKGKDVELRCDPISGHTALYWYRQSLGQGLEFLIYFQGNSAPDKSGLPSDRFSAERTGGSVSTLTIQRTQQEDSAVYLCASSARDRAYFGPGTRLTVT.

The rearrangement joins TRBV7-2 to TRBJ1-2, with TRBD1 matching over 9 bases. CDR1 and CDR2 (germline): SGHTA, FQGNSA. This CDR3 contains 14 residues. The V and J ends lost 5 bases and 6 bases, in that order; junction bases with no gene match: 7. CDR3 sequence (DNA): TGTGCCAGCAGCCGGCCCGGGACAGGGAATGGCTACACCTTC. This translates into CASSRPGTGNGYTF. The full variable domain, with the rest looked up from reference TRBV7-2 and TRBJ1-2, is GAGVSQSPSNKVTEKGKDVELRCDPISGHTALYWYRQSLGQGLEFLIYFQGNSAPDKSGLPSDRFSAERTGGSVSTLTIQRTQQEDSAVYLCASSRPGTGNGYTFGSGTRLTVV.

The genes are TRBV27 and TRBJ2-3; 13 positions agree with TRBD2. Germline trimming cut 6 bases from V and 8 bases from J; bases unmatched to any gene: 5. The CDR3 is 14 residues long. The germline V gene has CDR1 MNHEY and CDR2 SMNVEV (reference sequence). The CDR3 sequence is CASRGLAGVFTQYF. CDR3 coding DNA: TGTGCCAGCAGAGGACTAGCGGGGGTCTTTACGCAGTATTTT.

This clone was observed once. The rearrangement joins TRBV28 to TRBJ1-4; D gene uncertain. This CDR3 spans 15 amino acids. With 6 bases removed from V and 0 bases from J, the gap between germline ends came to 11 bases. CDR1 and CDR2 (germline): MDHEN, SYDVKM. The CDR3 region is CASSKGLTTNEKLFF. The CDR3 DNA reads TGTGCCAGCAGCAAAGGACTCACAACTAATGAAAAACTGTTTTTT.

CDR3 in amino acids: CASSYSSNTEAFF. CDR3 nucleotides: TGTGCCAGCAGTTACTCCTCGAACACTGAAGCTTTCTTT. The chain is built from TRBV6-6 and TRBJ1-1; D gene unclear. The CDR3 runs to 13 residues. Trimming took off 0 bases at V and 1 base at J, with 3 bases between the two ends. The V gene's germline CDR1 is MNHNY and CDR2 SVGAGI (reference sequence).

The rearrangement joins TRBV5-4 to TRBJ1-6; possible D gene TRBD1, 6 bases. CDR3 length equals 16 residues. The germline CDR1 and CDR2 sequences are SGHNT and YYREEE (reference sequence). V lost 2 bases, J lost 6 bases, and 15 bases lay in between. The CDR3 region has the DNA TGTGCCAGCAGCTTCAGAGGGGGAAGTGGTAATTCACCCCTCCACTTT. Translation: CASSFRGGSGNSPLHF.

The chain employs TRBV19 and TRBJ1-4, with D possibly matching TRBD1 (6 bases). V was shortened by 2 bases and J by 0 bases, with 10 bases between the two germline ends. CDR3 size: 16 residues. Germline assignment: CDR1 LNHDA and CDR2 SQIVND (reference sequence). The CDR3 loop is CASSIPRGPTNEKLFF. The CDR3 DNA reads as TGTGCCAGTAGTATACCCAGGGGACCAACTAATGAAAAACTGTTTTTT.

This clone was seen only once. The chain employs TRBV5-4 and TRBJ2-7; a weak D match, TRBD2 (7 bases). Germline V gene sequence: CDR1 SGHNT, CDR2 YYREEE (reference sequence). V shed 3 bases and J shed 9 bases, with 22 bases lying between them. This CDR3 region has 15 residues. As DNA, the CDR3 is TGTGCCAGCAGCTGGGGGGGGGAGGGGGTTCTGGGGCAGTACTTC. It yields the protein CASSWGGEGVLGQYF. The entire variable domain, with the rest obtained from reference TRBV5-4 and TRBJ2-7, is as follows: ETGVTQSPTHLIKTRGQQVTLRCSSQSGHNTVSWYQQALGQGPQFIFQYYREEENGRGNFPPRFSGLQFPNYSSELNVNALELDDSALYLCASSWGGEGVLGQYFGPGTRLTVT.

This chain joins TRBV19 and TRBJ1-3; TRBD1 might be the D (5 bases). Deletions cut 6 bases from V and 4 bases from J, with 19 bases between. The CDR3 spans 16 residues. From germline, CDR1 is LNHDA and CDR2 SQIVND (reference sequence). The CDR3 sequence: CASSTRGGGPGNTIYF. The CDR3 nucleotides read TGTGCCAGTAGCACCCGGGGCGGAGGGCCGGGAAACACCATATATTTT.

This clone has only one observation. The CDR3: CASSSTGTGRSNEKLFF. CDR3 coding DNA: TGTGCCAGCAGTTCAACCGGGACAGGGAGGTCTAATGAAAAACTGTTTTTT. The chain employs TRBV27 and TRBJ1-4; TRBD1 matches at 9 bases. CDR1 and CDR2 from the germline V gene are MNHEY and SMNVEV (reference sequence). CDR3 length equals 17 residues. J was trimmed by 3 bases and V by 4 bases; bases with no gene match: 9.

This chain links TRBV7-6 with TRBJ2-7, with TRBD1 identical over 8 bases. Germline V gene data show CDR1 as SGHVS and CDR2 as FNYEAQ. This CDR3 is 15 amino acids long. V was clipped by 2 bases and J by 2 bases; unmatched bases: 5. CDR3 sequence: CASSLLAGGTYEQYF. The CDR3 DNA sequence: TGTGCCAGCAGCTTATTGGCAGGGGGCACCTACGAGCAGTACTTC. Drawing the rest from reference TRBV7-6 and TRBJ2-7, the complete variable domain is GAGVSQSPRYKVTKRGQDVALRCDPISGHVSLYWYRQALGQGPEFLTYFNYEAQQDKSGLPNDRFSAERPEGSISTLTIQRTEQRDSAMYRCASSLLAGGTYEQYFGPGTRLTVT.

V and J are TRBV29-1 and TRBJ1-6, with D tentatively TRBD1 (5 bases). V was shortened by 5 bases and J by 7 bases, with 12 bases between the two germline ends. Germline V lookup: CDR1 SQVTM, CDR2 ANQGSEA. This CDR3 comprises 13 residues. This CDR3 is CSVKLQENSPLHF. The CDR3, as DNA: TGCAGCGTTAAATTACAGGAAAATTCACCCCTCCACTTT. The entire variable domain, with the rest obtained from reference TRBV29-1 and TRBJ1-6, is as follows: SAVISQKPSRDICQRGTSLTIQCQVDSQVTMMFWYRQQPGQSLTLIATANQGSEATYESGFVIDKFPISRPNLTFSTLTVSNMSPEDSSIYLCSVKLQENSPLHFGNGTRLTVT.

The rearrangement links TRBV5-8 to TRBJ2-1; 8 bases are a match to TRBD1. The CDR3 runs 15 residues. In germline, CDR1 is SGHTS, CDR2 YDEGEE. V was clipped by 5 bases and J by 4 bases; unmatched bases: 8. The CDR3 spells CASSIDRGDYNEQFF. CDR3 nucleotides: TGTGCCAGCAGTATCGACAGGGGAGATTACAATGAGCAGTTCTTC.

This chain connects TRBV2 to TRBJ1-1; D gene unclear. V was pared by 6 bases and J by 0 bases, with 11 bases between. This CDR3 comprises 14 residues. Germline CDR1 is SNHLY and CDR2 is FYNNEI. CDR3 in amino acids: CASSGRRLNTEAFF. The CDR3 region has the DNA TGTGCCAGCAGCGGACGGAGGTTGAACACTGAAGCTTTCTTT.

This chain connects TRBV5-1 to TRBJ1-4, with TRBD1 matching over 8 bases. The CDR3 is 16 amino acids. CDR1 is SGHRS and CDR2 is YFSETQ in the germline V gene. With V trimmed by 1 base and J by 7 bases, 9 bases remained unmatched. The CDR3 loop is CASSLRTTGDREKLFF. The CDR3 DNA sequence: TGCGCCAGCAGCTTGAGGACGACAGGGGATCGTGAAAAACTGTTTTTT.

The chain carries TRBV10-3 and TRBJ2-7, with a tentative D call TRBD1 (5 bases). The V and J ends lost 6 bases and 7 bases respectively, with 22 bases between them. The CDR3 contains 15 residues. In germline, CDR1 is ENHRY, CDR2 SYGVKD. The CDR3 protein is CAIRAQGSRFGEQYF. For the CDR3, the DNA is TGTGCCATCAGAGCTCAGGGCAGTCGTTTCGGAGAGCAGTACTTC.

The V gene is TRBV7-9, the J gene TRBJ2-7; the D is unclear. The CDR3 has 12 residues. From germline, CDR1 is SEHNR and CDR2 FQNEAQ (reference sequence). Trimming stripped 5 bases from V and 5 bases from J, with 10 bases between. CDR3 bases: TGTGCCAGCAGCCTACTCCGGGACGAGCAGTACTTC. Amino acids: CASSLLRDEQYF.

The DNA of the CDR3 is TGTGCCAGCAGCTTGATGGGCAAGACCCAGTACTTC. It codes for CASSLMGKTQYF. The V and J genes are TRBV5-6 and TRBJ2-5; no clear D gene. The CDR3 sequence is 12 residues long. The germline CDR1 and CDR2 sequences are SGHDT and YYEEEE. Between the trimmed V and J ends, which lost 1 base and 6 bases, there was a span of 7 bases.

The chain links TRBV11-2 to TRBJ2-7; 7 bases are shared with TRBD1. Trimming cost V 3 bases and J 3 bases; bases outside gene matches: 11. The CDR3 is 16 residues long. The germline CDR1 and CDR2 sequences are SGHAT and FQNNGV. CDR3 amino acids: CASSLETGQIIYEQYF. CDR3 DNA: TGTGCCAGCAGCTTGGAGACGGGACAGATTATCTACGAGCAGTACTTC.

This clone was picked up one time. The rearrangement joins TRBV25-1 to TRBJ2-5, with TRBD1 as a possible D gene (6 bases). This CDR3 spans 14 amino acids. Germline V gene lookup returns CDR1 MGHDK and CDR2 SYGVNS. Trimming cost V 2 bases and J 4 bases, with 11 bases left between them. This chain's CDR3 is CASSEARGGETQYF. CDR3 DNA: TGTGCCAGCAGTGAAGCCAGGGGCGGAGAGACCCAGTACTTC.

This clone was detected only a few times. This sequence joins TRBV5-6 and TRBJ2-3, with a possible D match to TRBD2 (7 bases). Germline V gene lookup returns CDR1 SGHDT and CDR2 YYEEEE. The CDR3 has 15 residues. Between the trimmed V and J ends, which lost 0 bases and 4 bases, there was a span of 12 bases. The CDR3 here is CASSLEGGRSDTQYF. The CDR3 DNA sequence: TGTGCCAGCAGCTTGGAGGGGGGGAGGTCAGATACGCAGTATTTT.

CDR3 protein: CSVEDGGLPLGGKETQYF. The CDR3 coding sequence is TGCAGCGTTGAAGATGGGGGACTCCCGCTGGGAGGAAAAGAGACCCAGTACTTC. V and J are TRBV29-1 and TRBJ2-5; maybe TRBD2 (6 bases). The V gene lost 0 bases and the J gene lost 3 bases, with 23 bases spanning the gap. The CDR3 loop spans 18 amino acids. Germline V CDR1 and CDR2: SQVTM, ANQGSEA.

V and J are TRBV7-9 and TRBJ2-3, with 7 bases matching TRBD2. Germline assignment: CDR1 SEHNR and CDR2 FQNEAQ (reference sequence). V trimming: 5 bases; J trimming: 2 bases; junction bases outside the gene matches: 13. The CDR3 is 17 residues long. The CDR3 loop reads CASSGRRTRGATDTQYF. Here the CDR3 DNA reads TGTGCCAGCAGCGGGAGGCGGACTAGAGGGGCCACAGATACGCAGTATTTT.

The rearrangement joins TRBV7-6 to TRBJ2-5, with 12 bases fitting TRBD2. There are 17 residues in the CDR3. Germline V gene lookup returns CDR1 SGHVS and CDR2 FNYEAQ. The J segment lost 5 bases and the V segment lost 4 bases, leaving 11 bases of the junction unmatched. This CDR3 reads CASSSWTSGEEGETQYF. CDR3 DNA sequence: TGTGCCAGCAGCTCCTGGACTAGCGGGGAGGAGGGGGAGACCCAGTACTTC.

The CDR3: CGERLNTEAFF. The DNA for the CDR3 is TGCGGGGAGCGACTGAACACTGAAGCTTTCTTT. The chain is built from TRBV20-1 and TRBJ1-1; D is uncertain. Germline V gives CDR1 DFQATT, CDR2 SNEGSKA (reference sequence). The CDR3 loop spans 11 amino acids.

The V gene is TRBV4-3, the J gene TRBJ1-4; weak D call: TRBD1 (5 bases). V shed 0 bases and J shed 4 bases, with 12 bases lying between them. This CDR3 spans 16 amino acids. Germline assignment: CDR1 LGHNA and CDR2 YSLEER. The CDR3 reads CASSQDRGGLNEKLFF. Here the CDR3 DNA reads TGCGCCAGCAGCCAAGATCGGGGGGGACTTAATGAAAAACTGTTTTTT.